A selection of T cell receptor beta chains follows, all from one sample in a study of blood T cell repertoires in COVID-19. This table comes from immunoSEQ multiplex PCR, and its TCRdb copy is limited to in-frame clones, with some not included. The table has roughly 330,000 clones, approximately 82% seen once. Sequenced material: peripheral blood. The receptor source for this set is a woman aged 45 to 65 with acute or convalescent COVID-19. Each CDR3 is given with its conserved first and last residue. Fields, in order: J gene, D gene, clone size, V gene, CDR3 protein, CDR3 DNA. A D gene is named only where the DNA matches it firmly. Where a row states a size, it is once, few, many or the class of an expanded clone; other rows omit it.

TRBJ1-5,TRBD1,.,TRBV9,CASSAGTGGQPQHF,TGTGCCAGCAGCGCCGGGACAGGGGGGCAGCCCCAGCATTTT
TRBJ2-1,TRBD2,.,TRBV5-1,CASRITSGSSYNEQFF,TGCGCCAGCAGGATCACTAGCGGGAGCTCCTACAATGAGCAGTTCTTC
TRBJ2-7,TRBD1,.,TRBV7-8,CASSLGQPSSYEQYF,TGTGCCAGCAGCTTGGGACAGCCAAGCTCCTACGAGCAGTACTTC
TRBJ2-1,.,.,TRBV30,CAWSFTLEDSEQFF,TGTGCCTGGAGTTTCACCCTTGAGGATTCTGAGCAGTTCTTC
TRBJ2-1,TRBD1,.,TRBV3-1/TRBV3-2,CASSPPLGRGHYNEQFF,TGTGCCAGCAGCCCTCCCTTGGGTAGGGGGCACTACAATGAGCAGTTCTTC
TRBJ1-4,.,.,TRBV28,CASSPDSVEKLFF,TGTGCCAGCAGCCCGGACAGCGTTGAAAAACTGTTTTTT
TRBJ1-5,.,.,TRBV3-1/TRBV3-2,CASSQDGEGEVHF,TGTGCCAGCAGCCAAGATGGGGAAGGGGAGGTGCATTTT
TRBJ1-1,TRBD1,.,TRBV5-1,CASSGTGTGSTEAFF,TGCGCCAGCAGTGGAACCGGGACAGGGAGCACTGAAGCTTTCTTT
TRBJ2-2,TRBD1,.,TRBV18,CASSPRTGVTGELFF,TGTGCCAGCTCACCCCGGACAGGGGTGACCGGGGAGCTGTTTTTT
TRBJ1-3,.,.,TRBV24-1,CATRDSFNTIYF,TGTGCCACCAGGGACAGTTTCAACACCATATATTTT
TRBJ1-6,TRBD1,few,TRBV3-1/TRBV3-2,CASSPGQGALPLHF,TGTGCCAGCAGCCCAGGACAGGGGGCCCTACCCCTCCACTTT
TRBJ2-7,.,.,TRBV6-2/TRBV6-3,CASSYSLGVLAYEQYF,TGTGCCAGCAGTTACTCGCTGGGAGTTCTAGCCTACGAGCAGTACTTC
TRBJ2-3,TRBD1,few,TRBV7-3,CASSSGQGQGDTQYF,TGTGCCAGCAGCTCCGGACAGGGCCAGGGAGATACGCAGTATTTT
TRBJ2-2,TRBD1,.,TRBV9,CASSVNTGGGTGELFF,TGTGCCAGCAGCGTAAATACAGGGGGCGGCACCGGGGAGCTGTTTTTT
TRBJ1-1,.,.,TRBV6-5,CASSYFSGETEAFF,TGTGCCAGCAGTTACTTCTCGGGGGAGACTGAAGCTTTCTTT